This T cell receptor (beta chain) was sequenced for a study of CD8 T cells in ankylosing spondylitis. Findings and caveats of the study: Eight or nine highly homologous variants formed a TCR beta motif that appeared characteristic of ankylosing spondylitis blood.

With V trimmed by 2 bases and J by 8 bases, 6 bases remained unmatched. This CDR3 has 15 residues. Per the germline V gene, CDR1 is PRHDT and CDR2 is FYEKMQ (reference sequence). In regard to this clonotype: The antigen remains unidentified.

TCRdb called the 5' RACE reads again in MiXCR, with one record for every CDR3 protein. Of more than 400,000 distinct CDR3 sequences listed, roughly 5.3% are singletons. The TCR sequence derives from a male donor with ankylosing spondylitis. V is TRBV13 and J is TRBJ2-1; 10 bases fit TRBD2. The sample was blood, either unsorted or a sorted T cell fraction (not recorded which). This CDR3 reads CASSLPSGRGDEQFF. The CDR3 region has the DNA TGTGCCAGCAGCTTACCCAGCGGGAGGGGCGATGAGCAGTTCTTC. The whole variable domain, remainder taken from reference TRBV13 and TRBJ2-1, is AAGVIQSPRHLIKEKRETATLKCYPIPRHDTVYWYQQGPGQDPQFLISFYEKMQSDKGSIPDRFSAQQFSDYHSELNMSSLELGDSALYFCASSLPSGRGDEQFFGPGTRLTVL.